Below, 16 T cell receptor beta chains from the same sample are listed, as sequenced in a study of siplizumab effects on memory and regulatory T cells. The method was immunoSEQ multiplex PCR; TCRdb's version includes in-frame clones alone and lacks a portion of them. The sample consists of 90,000 to 110,000 clones, about 93% of them appearing once. The sample consisted of CD4+ T cells sorted from blood. The origin of the receptors is a human donor in good health.

The V and J genes are TRBV5-8 and TRBJ2-5; possibly TRBD1 for D (6 bases). There are 14 residues in the CDR3. V shed 9 bases and J shed 1 base, with 16 bases lying between them. Per the germline V gene, CDR1 is SGHTS and CDR2 is YDEGEE. CDR3 nucleotide sequence: TGTGCCACCCGCCCGTCAGGGGTCCAAGAGACCCAGTACTTC. This gives the protein CATRPSGVQETQYF.

V gene TRBV30 combines with J gene TRBJ1-5, with 9 bases identical to TRBD1. After removal of 5 bases from V and 3 bases from J, the junction contained 2 bases not matched to a gene. The CDR3 consists of 13 residues. CDR1 is GTSNPN, CDR2 SVGIG, per germline (reference sequence). The CDR3 sequence: CAWGTGINQPQHF. Here the CDR3 DNA reads TGTGCCTGGGGGACAGGGATCAATCAGCCCCAGCATTTT.

Here the CDR3 reads CASSGPAGTNEQFF. The CDR3 nucleotides are TGTGCCAGCAGTGGACCAGCGGGGACCAATGAGCAGTTCTTC. The rearrangement joins TRBV2 to TRBJ2-1; 7 nucleotides align to TRBD2. Per germline, CDR1 SNHLY and CDR2 FYNNEI. With 4 bases clipped from V and 6 bases from J, the junction kept 6 bases outside the gene matches. The CDR3 is 14 amino acids.

The rearrangement links TRBV5-1 to TRBJ2-2; 10 bases agree with TRBD1. The CDR3 has 16 residues. V lost 4 bases and J lost 3; bases outside the gene matches: 6. In germline, CDR1 is SGHRS, CDR2 YFSETQ. The chain's CDR3 is CASSARTGGYTGELFF. CDR3 DNA: TGCGCCAGCAGCGCGCGGACAGGGGGATACACCGGGGAGCTGTTTTTT.

The rearrangement links TRBV19 to TRBJ1-6; possibly TRBD1 for D (6 bases). Between the trimmed V and J ends, which lost 3 bases and 6 bases, there was a span of 9 bases. Per germline, CDR1 LNHDA and CDR2 SQIVND (reference sequence). The CDR3 is made up of 14 amino acids. The CDR3 DNA follows: TGTGCCAGTAGTATGGTCAGGGGTAATTCACCCCTCCACTTT. This codes for CASSMVRGNSPLHF.

The count of this clone is one. The J gene is TRBJ1-1, the V gene TRBV12-5; D not resolved. This CDR3 comprises 14 residues. Germline V gene data show CDR1 as LGHNT and CDR2 as FRNRAP. The V end was cut by 2 bases, the J end by 2 bases, with 9 bases between. CDR3 loop: CASGLRPTNTEAFF. The CDR3 DNA reads as TGTGCTAGTGGTTTGAGACCTACCAACACTGAAGCTTTCTTT.

The genes are TRBV5-1 and TRBJ2-1, with a weak D call TRBD1 (6 bases). Germline loops: CDR1 SGHRS, CDR2 YFSETQ. Trimming cost V 3 bases and J 2 bases, with 12 bases left between them. The length of the CDR3 is 15 residues. This CDR3 reads CASSYRDSTYNEQFF. The CDR3, as DNA: TGCGCCAGCAGCTACAGGGATTCCACCTACAATGAGCAGTTCTTC.

V and J are TRBV18 and TRBJ2-7; 11 bases are shared with TRBD2. The germline V gene has CDR1 KGHSH and CDR2 LQKENI. CDR3 length equals 16 residues. J gave up 1 base and V 3 bases, and 5 bases lay outside the gene matches. The CDR3 DNA follows: TGTGCCAGCTCACCGCAACTAGCGGGGGTGTCCTACGAGCAGTACTTC. Residues: CASSPQLAGVSYEQYF.

V usage is TRBV5-4 and J usage is TRBJ2-1; 14 bases line up with TRBD2. The CDR3 has 17 residues. CDR1 is SGHNT and CDR2 is YYREEE in the germline V gene (reference sequence). The J segment lost 2 bases and the V segment lost 4 bases, leaving 5 bases of the junction unmatched. CDR3 amino acids: CASSTPGLAGAYNEQFF. The CDR3, as DNA: TGTGCCAGCAGCACTCCGGGACTAGCGGGGGCCTACAATGAGCAGTTCTTC.

The chain couples TRBV6-5 to TRBJ2-7; weak D call: TRBD2 (5 bases). Germline CDR1 reads MNHEY; CDR2 reads SVGAGI. V lost 0 bases and J 6 bases, leaving 18 bases between the germline ends. This CDR3 comprises 16 residues. This chain's CDR3 is CASSYSGAGSIPEQYF. CDR3 DNA: TGTGCCAGCAGTTACTCGGGCGCGGGTTCCATCCCCGAGCAGTACTTC.

The V call is TRBV6-6, the J call TRBJ1-1, with 8 bases that match TRBD1. This CDR3 is built from 14 residues. The junction had 4 bases not matched to a gene; V was cut back by 6 bases and J by 1 base. Germline V gives CDR1 MNHNY, CDR2 SVGAGI (reference sequence). CDR3 coding DNA: TGTGCCAGCAGACCGGGACAGGAGAACACTGAAGCTTTCTTT. Its translation: CASRPGQENTEAFF.

The chain combines TRBV5-1 with TRBJ1-6; D might be TRBD1 (5 bases). Germline V gives CDR1 SGHRS, CDR2 YFSETQ. The CDR3 has 18 residues. Trimming stripped 2 bases from V and 11 bases from J, with 26 bases between. The CDR3 is CASSFDRRGGPRPPPLHF. CDR3 bases: TGCGCCAGCAGCTTCGACCGCCGGGGCGGGCCAAGGCCTCCACCCCTCCACTTT.

The chain couples TRBV27 to TRBJ1-5, with 9 bases lining up with TRBD1. This CDR3 has 16 residues. CDR1 MNHEY and CDR2 SMNVEV come from the germline V gene (reference sequence). J gave up 5 bases and V 2 bases, and 7 bases lay outside the gene matches. The CDR3 loop is CASSLTPGQGYQPQHF. Here the CDR3 DNA reads TGTGCCAGCAGTTTAACACCGGGACAGGGCTATCAGCCCCAGCATTTT.

V is TRBV4-2 and J is TRBJ2-7; 9 bases are shared with TRBD2. CDR3 length: 16 amino acids. The germline CDR1 and CDR2 sequences are LGHNA and YNFKEQ. Unmatched junction bases numbered 4, after V lost 1 base and J lost 0 bases. CDR3 nucleotides: TGTGCCAGCAGCCAAGGAGCGGGAGGTAACTCCTACGAGCAGTACTTC. Its protein is CASSQGAGGNSYEQYF.

V usage is TRBV6-1 and J usage is TRBJ1-6; D not certain. Trimming removed 6 bases from V and 7 bases from J, with 13 bases in between. The CDR3 is 14 amino acids. Per the germline V gene, CDR1 is MNHNS and CDR2 is SASEGT. CDR3: CASSVGGRNSPLHF. The CDR3, as DNA: TGTGCCAGCAGCGTGGGAGGAAGAAATTCACCCCTCCACTTT.

The chain links TRBV5-1 to TRBJ2-3; D uncertain. Trimming stripped 2 bases from V and 6 bases from J, with 4 bases between. The germline CDR1 and CDR2 sequences are SGHRS and YFSETQ. This CDR3 spans 11 amino acids. The CDR3 here is CASSFADTQYF. Here the CDR3 DNA reads TGCGCCAGCAGCTTTGCGGATACGCAGTATTTT.